This TCR beta chain was sequenced during a study of T cells after yellow fever vaccination. Study-wide results and limits: Detected again after the booster were most primary-vaccination clones, at nearly 97% CD4 and approximately 85% CD8.

A universal primer site and UMIs were added as TCR cDNA was made by 5'RACE template switching. One entry per CDR3 protein, called by TCRdb with MiXCR from the 5' RACE reads. The repertoire consists of some 500,000 distinct CDR3 sequences, with 13% occurring once and the leading ten covering about 14%. V was pared by 4 bases and J by 0 bases, with 8 bases between. The length of the CDR3 is 14 residues. In germline, CDR1 is LGHDT, CDR2 YNNKEL (reference sequence). Worth noting for this clonotype: Its antigen is unknown.

The sample was PBMCs, taken on the day of the yellow fever booster vaccination. The receptor comes from a man between 25 and 39 years old who received the YFV17D yellow fever vaccine. The chain couples TRBV3-1 to TRBJ2-3; tentatively, D is TRBD2 (6 bases). CDR3 region: CASSRGVSTDTQYF. Here the CDR3 DNA reads TGTGCCAGCAGCCGCGGGGTTAGCACAGATACGCAGTATTTT.